This T cell receptor (beta chain) was identified during a study of vaccination and CD4 T cells after COVID-19. Sequence data for DNA of cultured CD4+ T cells were generated by the Oncomine TCR Beta short-read assay. Investigators isolated genomic DNA from cultured CD4+ T cells. TCRdb reanalysed the PCR reads using MiXCR and keeps one entry per CDR3 protein. The table records about 23,000 distinct CDR3 sequences, 67% of them present only once. In the case of this clonotype: What it binds is not known.

Trimming stripped 3 bases from V and 4 bases from J, with 9 bases between. The CDR3 extends over 13 amino acids. Described treatment: approximately 9-day PBMC culture with coronavirus spike peptide pools or control peptides (ViraFEST assay). With peptide pools, ViraFEST first expanded antigen-specific T cells and afterwards sequenced their TCRs. The sample here was CD4+ T cells from blood, cultured in vitro, taken after SARS-CoV-2 vaccination. The rearrangement uses TRBV12-3 or TRBV12-4 and TRBJ1-1, with D maybe TRBD1 (5 bases). The source of this sequence is a human donor who received a COVID-19 vaccine. Written as DNA, the CDR3 is TGTGCCAGCAGTTTGGGGACGGGCACTGAAGCTTTCTTT. This sequence encodes CASSLGTGTEAFF.